The 5 T cell receptor beta chains given below trace back to one sample, sequenced in a study of blood T cell repertoires in COVID-19. The data were produced by immunoSEQ multiplex PCR, yet TCRdb's version contains in-frame clones alone and is incomplete. The sample gives 71,000 or so clones, about 90% of which show up once; approximately 15% is in the top ten. Material: peripheral blood. The receptors shown here come from an elderly man in a cohort sampled during active COVID-19.

This clone occurred a few times. This chain connects TRBV19 to TRBJ1-1; the D gene is possibly TRBD1 (5 bases). Trimming left V 2 bases short and J 3 bases short, with 16 bases between. The CDR3 sequence is 16 residues long. The germline gives CDR1 LNHDA, CDR2 SQIVND (reference sequence). The CDR3 spells CASSISPGRLYTEAFF. In DNA form, the CDR3 reads TGTGCCAGTAGTATATCCCCAGGGCGTTTGTACACTGAAGCTTTCTTT.

The rearrangement joins TRBV7-2 to TRBJ2-1, with D possibly TRBD2 on 6 matching bases. Germline loops: CDR1 SGHTA, CDR2 FQGNSA. Trimming took 5 bases from V and 9 from J, leaving 17 bases between them. The CDR3 is made up of 14 amino acids. In nucleotides, the CDR3 is TGTGCCAGCAGCCTAGGATTCCTAGCGTTTGAGCAGTTCTTC. This encodes CASSLGFLAFEQFF. The variable domain in full, completed from reference TRBV7-2 and TRBJ2-1, reads GAGVSQSPSNKVTEKGKDVELRCDPISGHTALYWYRQSLGQGLEFLIYFQGNSAPDKSGLPSDRFSAERTGGSVSTLTIQRTQQEDSAVYLCASSLGFLAFEQFFGPGTRLTVL.

The chain carries TRBV7-3 and TRBJ2-5, with 13 bases aligning to TRBD2. Unmatched junction bases numbered 3, after V lost 3 bases and J lost 5 bases. Germline V lookup: CDR1 SGHTA, CDR2 FQGTGA. The CDR3 totals 15 residues. The CDR3: CASSLGLAGLETQYF. The CDR3 DNA follows: TGTGCCAGCAGCTTGGGACTAGCGGGGTTGGAGACCCAGTACTTC.

This rearrangement joins TRBV21-1 to TRBJ1-2. TRBV21-1 is deemed a pseudogene. The CDR3 totals 14 residues. The CDR3 region has the DNA TGTGCCAGGTCCAGCGGGGGGAGCGTTTATGGCTACACCTTC. This translates into CARSSGGSVYGYTF.

The rearrangement joins TRBV29-1 to TRBJ2-1; TRBD2 might be the D (6 bases). CDR3 length equals 14 residues. V was clipped by 5 bases and J by 0 bases, with 11 bases between them. In germline, CDR1 is SQVTM, CDR2 ANQGSEA. Here the CDR3 DNA reads TGCAGCGTTAATCTAGCGACCTCCTACAATGAGCAGTTCTTC. This codes for CSVNLATSYNEQFF.